The rows below give T cell receptor beta chains drawn from one sample of a study of early T cells in non-severe SARS-CoV-2 infection. TCRdb re-called the 5' RACE reads with MiXCR, one entry per CDR3 protein. This sample has approximately 29,000 distinct CDR3 sequences; roughly 7.2% occur once, and the top ten carry 2.5% to 3%. The sequenced sample consisted of whole blood. The receptors were gathered from an adult who was a healthcare worker with PCR-confirmed SARS-CoV-2 infection or an uninfected control (not recorded which). The CDR3 runs from the conserved cysteine through the conserved F or W. The D gene is left open where the match is weak. Expanded clones are given a class, and other clones once, few, many or no size at all.

D	size	J	V	DNA	CDR3
NA	many	TRBJ1-5	TRBV19	TGTGCCAGTAGTAAAGACCATAGCAATCAGCCCCAGCATTTT	CASSKDHSNQPQHF
TRBD1	few	TRBJ1-2	TRBV20-1	TGCAGTGCTGTACAGGGGGCGGACTATGGCTACACCTTC	CSAVQGADYGYTF
TRBD1	NA	TRBJ2-7	TRBV7-2	TGTGCCAGCAGCTCGGGAAGGGGGCAAGGACGCTCCTACGAGCAGTACTTC	CASSSGRGQGRSYEQYF
NA	many	TRBJ2-7	TRBV20-1	TGCAGTGCTAGAGAGGCCGGGAGCTCCTACGAGCAGTACTTC	CSAREAGSSYEQYF
NA	NA	TRBJ2-7	TRBV11-2	TGTGCCAGCAGCCCAGCCGGGAGCCGCCGCGGGGAGCAGTACTTC	CASSPAGSRRGEQYF
NA	many	TRBJ1-5	TRBV6-1	TGTGCCAGCCCATGCCTTAGCAATCAGCCCCAGCATTTT	CASPCLSNQPQHF
TRBD1	many	TRBJ2-7	TRBV7-9	TGTGCCAGCAGCTGGGACAGGGGGTACGAGCAGTACTTC	CASSWDRGYEQYF
NA	many	TRBJ2-4	TRBV5-8	TGTGCCAGCAGCTTGTTGGGTGGAGATGGAGGAAACTTAGCCAAAAACATTCAGTACTTC	CASSLLGGDGGNLAKNIQYF
NA	many	TRBJ2-5	TRBV28	TGTGCCAGCACCCCCACGGGGGAGGAGACCCAGTACTTC	CASTPTGEETQYF
TRBD2	many	TRBJ2-3	TRBV9	TGTGCCAGCAGCGTAGCTAGCGGGACCAGCACAGATACGCAGTATTTT	CASSVASGTSTDTQYF
NA	many	TRBJ2-6	TRBV21-1	TGTGCCAGCAGCAAACGACAATTCTCTGGGGCCAACGTCCTGACTTTC	CASSKRQFSGANVLTF
NA	many	TRBJ2-7	TRBV20-1	TGCAGTGCTAGAGATCAGGAGGGACATTTGTACTTC	CSARDQEGHLYF
TRBD1	many	TRBJ2-3	TRBV20-1	TGCAGTGCTGAACCGGGACAGGGGGCAGATACGCAGTATTTT	CSAEPGQGADTQYF
TRBD2	few	TRBJ2-1	TRBV11-2	TGTGCCAGCAGCCATGTGGGCGGGAGGACCTACAATGAGCAGTTCTTC	CASSHVGGRTYNEQFF
NA	many	TRBJ2-5	TRBV28	TGTGCCAGCAGCGGACAGAACCAAGAGACCCAGTACTTC	CASSGQNQETQYF
NA	NA	TRBJ1-4	TRBV4-1	TGCGCCAGCAGCCTCTTACAGGGTCTAAGTGAAAAACTGTTTTTT	CASSLLQGLSEKLFF